The 15 T cell receptor beta chains in this list originate from one sample, sequenced in a study of T cell clonotyping in hematopoietic cell transplantation. Assay: immunoSEQ multiplex PCR; the TCRdb copy retains only in-frame clones and omits some. The profile covers roughly 12,000 clones, with 70% to 80% appearing a single time and approximately 15% taken by the ten largest. Sequencing was performed on peripheral blood mononuclear cells, taken 180 days after allogeneic stem cell transplant. Source of these receptors: a male patient aged 60-69 years who had an allogeneic stem cell transplant from an unrelated donor, so the T cells may come from the graft donor. Some clones in this sample may be carry-over from other donors' samples.

V gene TRBV11-3 combines with J gene TRBJ2-1, with D tentatively TRBD1 or TRBD2 (5 bases each). This CDR3 comprises 14 residues. Germline CDR1 and CDR2: SGHNT and YENEEA. Trimming took off 6 bases at V and 7 bases at J, with 16 bases between the two ends. The CDR3 protein is CASSEAEQGNEQFF. In nucleotides, the CDR3 is TGTGCCAGCAGTGAAGCGGAGCAGGGTAATGAGCAGTTCTTC. Looking up the rest from reference TRBV11-3 and TRBJ2-1 gives the full variable domain: EAGVVQSPRYKIIEKKQPVAFWCNPISGHNTLYWYLQNLGQGPELLIRYENEEAVDDSQLPKDRFSAERLKGVDSTLKIQPAELGDSAVYLCASSEAEQGNEQFFGPGTRLTVL.

This clone has just a few counts. The chain couples TRBV9 to TRBJ1-4; the D gene is possibly TRBD1 (5 bases). Trimming left V 5 bases short and J 7 bases short, with 12 bases between. CDR3 length: 13 amino acids. The germline CDR1 and CDR2 sequences are SGDLS and YYNGEE. The CDR3 DNA is TGTGCCAGCAGTTCAGGGCAGGGTGAAAAACTGTTTTTT. It specifies CASSSGQGEKLFF.

The chain employs TRBV5-6 and TRBJ1-2, with 9 bases fitting TRBD1. The V and J ends lost 0 bases and 2 bases, in that order; junction bases with no gene match: 11. The CDR3 is made up of 18 amino acids. CDR1 is SGHDT and CDR2 is YYEEEE in the germline V gene. CDR3 residues: CASSLAGTGSGLNYGYTF. The DNA of the CDR3 is TGTGCCAGCAGCTTGGCCGGGACAGGGTCGGGTCTGAACTATGGCTACACCTTC.

The chain links TRBV25-1 to TRBJ1-2; 7 positions match TRBD1. The length of the CDR3 is 14 residues. The germline V gene has CDR1 MGHDK and CDR2 SYGVNS. The J segment lost 2 bases and the V segment lost 4 bases, leaving 4 bases of the junction unmatched. The CDR3 DNA follows: TGTGCCAGCAGTGCACAGGGGAAAAACTATGGCTACACCTTC. Translation gives CASSAQGKNYGYTF.

This chain uses TRBV6-5 with TRBJ2-3; 14 bases map to TRBD2. V lost 2 bases to trimming and J lost 4 bases; unmatched junction nucleotides: 2. Looked up from germline, CDR1 is MNHEY and CDR2 is SVGAGI. The CDR3 is 16 residues long. The CDR3 region has the DNA TGTGCCAGCAGTTACGGGACTAGCGGGAGTGCAGATACGCAGTATTTT. Amino acid sequence: CASSYGTSGSADTQYF.

V gene TRBV4-2 combines with J gene TRBJ1-2; 7 nucleotides align to TRBD1. CDR1 and CDR2 (germline): LGHNA, YNFKEQ. J gave up 6 bases and V 1 base, and 8 bases lay outside the gene matches. The CDR3 consists of 15 residues. The CDR3 region has the DNA TGTGCCAGCAGCCAAGTCTACAGGGGAACGGATGGCTACACCTTC. Its protein product is CASSQVYRGTDGYTF.

The chain carries TRBV30 and TRBJ2-7, with TRBD1 matching 7 bases. The CDR3 runs 15 residues. The ends lost 1 base at V and 2 bases at J; junction bases unmatched: 8. Germline loops: CDR1 GTSNPN, CDR2 SVGIG (reference sequence). CDR3 in amino acids: CAWSGDRDSPYEQYF. DNA of the CDR3: TGTGCCTGGAGTGGGGACCGGGACAGCCCCTACGAGCAGTACTTC. Looking up the rest from reference TRBV30 and TRBJ2-7 gives the full variable domain: SQTIHQWPATLVQPVGSPLSLECTVEGTSNPNLYWYRQAAGRGLQLLFYSVGIGQISSEVPQNLSASRPQDRQFILSSKKLLLSDSGFYLCAWSGDRDSPYEQYFGPGTRLTVT.

The chain employs TRBV29-1 and TRBJ2-5; weak D call: TRBD2 (7 bases). In germline, CDR1 is SQVTM, CDR2 ANQGSEA. The CDR3 consists of 16 residues. With 4 bases removed from V and 4 bases from J, the gap between germline ends came to 22 bases. CDR3 sequence reads: CSVAKEGGAYAETQYF. The CDR3 DNA reads as TGCAGCGTTGCCAAGGAGGGGGGGGCCTACGCAGAGACCCAGTACTTC.

This clone is medium-sized by share. This sequence joins TRBV28 and TRBJ1-1; no clear D. Deletions cut 7 bases from V and 1 base from J, with 7 bases between. The CDR3 is made up of 12 amino acids. Germline CDR1 is MDHEN and CDR2 is SYDVKM. CDR3 nucleotides: TGTGCCAGCAATCCGGGGAACACTGAAGCTTTCTTT. It specifies CASNPGNTEAFF.

The chain combines TRBV5-4 with TRBJ2-2, with D perhaps matching TRBD1 or TRBD2 (6 bases each). V was shortened by 6 bases and J by 5 bases, with 20 bases between the two germline ends. CDR3 size: 16 residues. The germline V gene encodes CDR1 SGHNT and CDR2 YYREEE (reference sequence). CDR3 in amino acids: CASTQEDWGATGELFF. CDR3 nucleotides: TGTGCCAGCACCCAAGAGGACTGGGGGGCAACCGGGGAGCTGTTTTTT. Drawing the rest from reference TRBV5-4 and TRBJ2-2, the complete variable domain is ETGVTQSPTHLIKTRGQQVTLRCSSQSGHNTVSWYQQALGQGPQFIFQYYREEENGRGNFPPRFSGLQFPNYSSELNVNALELDDSALYLCASTQEDWGATGELFFGEGSRLTVL.

This chain links TRBV7-8 with TRBJ1-1; D remains unclear. V dropped 5 bases and J dropped 6 bases, with 13 bases sitting between them. Germline CDR1 and CDR2: SGHVS and FQNEAQ. The CDR3 consists of 13 residues. CDR3 sequence reads: CASSHGNGAEAFF. The CDR3 DNA is TGTGCCAGCAGCCACGGGAACGGCGCTGAAGCTTTCTTT.

The chain has TRBV10-1 and TRBJ2-5; 11 nucleotides line up with TRBD2. This CDR3 has 16 residues. J lost 5 bases, V lost 2 bases, and 7 bases had no gene match. Germline V CDR1 and CDR2: WNHNN, SYGVQD (reference sequence). CDR3 sequence (DNA): TGCGCCAGCAGTGAGGCGATAGCGGGAGGGCCGGAGACCCAGTACTTC. Translation: CASSEAIAGGPETQYF.

J is TRBJ2-1 and V is TRBV6-4; 12 nucleotides match TRBD2. J gave up 9 bases and V 0 bases, and 0 bases lay outside the gene matches. This CDR3 has 14 residues. Per germline, CDR1 MRHNA and CDR2 SNTAGT. CDR3 residues: CASSDSLAGGEQFF. DNA for the CDR3: TGTGCCAGCAGTGACTCACTAGCGGGGGGTGAGCAGTTCTTC.

V gene TRBV28 combines with J gene TRBJ2-5; D is possibly TRBD2 (6 bases). With 6 bases removed from V and 5 bases from J, the gap between germline ends came to 13 bases. CDR1 and CDR2 (germline): MDHEN, SYDVKM. The CDR3 has 13 residues. CDR3 DNA: TGTGCCAGCAGGTGGGGTGGAGGGGAGACCCAGTACTTC. It specifies CASRWGGGETQYF.

V usage is TRBV19 and J usage is TRBJ2-7; either TRBD1 or TRBD2 may fit D (5 bases each). V was shortened by 10 bases and J by 3 bases, with 22 bases between the two germline ends. This CDR3 is built from 15 residues. Germline loops: CDR1 LNHDA, CDR2 SQIVND (reference sequence). CDR3 loop: CATSLRDGEFYEQYF. For the CDR3, the DNA is TGTGCCACCTCACTACGGGACGGCGAGTTCTACGAGCAGTACTTC.